Sequencing of this TCR beta chain was carried out in a study of PD-1 blockade in classical Hodgkin lymphoma. Findings and caveats of the study: Why repertoires differed is undefined; disease activity or prior therapy possibly contributed.

With no exception, relapse followed autologous stem cell transplantation in all patients, and brentuximab vedotin exposure varied. The repertoire was sequenced with immunoSEQ multiplex PCR; TCRdb's copy has only in-frame clones and lacks some. In the table there are around 40,000 clones, roughly 78% of which are singletons. Turning to this clone: Its cognate antigen is unknown.

The receptor comes from a human donor with classical Hodgkin lymphoma. Sample: peripheral blood mononuclear cells (PBMCs), taken at baseline.

CDR3 in amino acids: CSVGDSYNSPLHF. Here the CDR3 DNA reads TGCAGCGTTGGGGACAGCTATAATTCACCCCTCCACTTT. This chain connects TRBV29-1 to TRBJ1-6; 7 bases map to TRBD1. CDR1 SQVTM and CDR2 ANQGSEA come from the germline V gene. The CDR3 sequence is 13 residues long. The junction had 0 bases not matched to a gene; V was cut back by 4 bases and J by 3 bases.